This TCR beta chain derives from a study of cytomegalovirus exposure and HLA in healthy donors. Study-wide results and limits: The authors considered a cluster of highly shared sequence variants likely to be a sequencing artifact.

V gave up 4 bases and J gave up 5 bases; unmatched junction bases: 6. The CDR3 has 14 amino acids. Germline CDR1 SGHRS, CDR2 YFSETQ. The PCR ran on 60 Vbeta and 13 Jbeta primers. Measured with immunoSEQ multiplex PCR; TCRdb has only the in-frame clones, and not every one. This sample carries 30,000 to 45,000 clones, roughly 90% of them seen once, and the ten largest clones take 11%. As concerns this clone: The antigen is undetermined.

The chain uses TRBV5-1 and TRBJ2-7, with TRBD1 matching over 10 bases. The clonotype originates from a woman in her thirties or forties in good health and CMV-seropositive. The sequenced sample consisted of PBMCs. CDR3 bases: TGCGCCAGCAGCATATCCGGGACAGGGGACGAGCAGTACTTC. Protein sequence: CASSISGTGDEQYF.